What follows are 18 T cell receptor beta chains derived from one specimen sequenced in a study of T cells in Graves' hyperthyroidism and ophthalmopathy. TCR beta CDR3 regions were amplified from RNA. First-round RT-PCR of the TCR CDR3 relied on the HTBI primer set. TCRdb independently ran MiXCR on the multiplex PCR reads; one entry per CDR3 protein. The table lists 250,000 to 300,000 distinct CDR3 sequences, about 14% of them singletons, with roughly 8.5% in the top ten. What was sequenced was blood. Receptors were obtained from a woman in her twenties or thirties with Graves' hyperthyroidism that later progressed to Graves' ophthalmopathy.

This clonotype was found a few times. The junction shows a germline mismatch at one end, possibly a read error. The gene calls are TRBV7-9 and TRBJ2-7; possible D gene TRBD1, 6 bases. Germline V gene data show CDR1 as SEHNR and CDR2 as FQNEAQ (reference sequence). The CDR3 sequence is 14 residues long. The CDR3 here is CASNLQGSTYEQYF. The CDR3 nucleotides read TGTGCCAGCAACTTACAGGGTTCAACCTACGAGCAGTACTTC. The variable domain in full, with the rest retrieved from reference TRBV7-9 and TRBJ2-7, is DTGVSQNPRHKITKRGQNVTFRCDPISEHNRLYWYRQTLGQGPEFLTYFQNEAQLEKSRLLSDRFSAERPKGSFSTLEIQRTEQGDSAMYLCASNLQGSTYEQYFGPGTRLTVT.

The CDR3 region has the DNA TGTGCCAGCAGCCCGCGGGGGACTAAAACACCCCATGAGCAGTTCTTC. Its protein is CASSPRGTKTPHEQFF. The V and J genes are TRBV6-1 and TRBJ2-1, with 7 bases matching TRBD2. Losses at the gene ends were 6 bases for V and 8 bases for J; bases not matched to a gene: 16. Germline V gives CDR1 MNHNS, CDR2 SASEGT. The CDR3 has 16 amino acids.

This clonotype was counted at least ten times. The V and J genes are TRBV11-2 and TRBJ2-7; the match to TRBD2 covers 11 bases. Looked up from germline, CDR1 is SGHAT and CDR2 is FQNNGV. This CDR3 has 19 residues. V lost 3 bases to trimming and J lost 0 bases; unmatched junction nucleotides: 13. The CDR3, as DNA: TGTGCCAGCAGCTTGGGAGAGGGACTAGCGGCCTATAGCTCCTACGAGCAGTACTTC. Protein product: CASSLGEGLAAYSSYEQYF.

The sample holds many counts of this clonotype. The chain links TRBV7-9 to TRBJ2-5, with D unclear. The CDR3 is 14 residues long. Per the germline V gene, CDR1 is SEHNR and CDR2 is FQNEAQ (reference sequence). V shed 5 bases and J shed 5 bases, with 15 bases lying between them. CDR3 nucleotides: TGTGCCAGCAGCGAAACTTCCTTGGGGGAGACCCAGTACTTC. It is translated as CASSETSLGETQYF. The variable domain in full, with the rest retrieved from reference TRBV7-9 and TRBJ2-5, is DTGVSQNPRHKITKRGQNVTFRCDPISEHNRLYWYRQTLGQGPEFLTYFQNEAQLEKSRLLSDRFSAERPKGSFSTLEIQRTEQGDSAMYLCASSETSLGETQYFGPGTRLLVL.

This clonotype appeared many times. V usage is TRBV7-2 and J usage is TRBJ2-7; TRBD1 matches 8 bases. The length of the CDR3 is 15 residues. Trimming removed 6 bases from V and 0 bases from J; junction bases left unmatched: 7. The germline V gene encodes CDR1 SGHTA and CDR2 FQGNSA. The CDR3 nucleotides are TGTGCCAGCAGTAGAGACAGGGGACCCTCCTACGAGCAGTACTTC. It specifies CASSRDRGPSYEQYF.

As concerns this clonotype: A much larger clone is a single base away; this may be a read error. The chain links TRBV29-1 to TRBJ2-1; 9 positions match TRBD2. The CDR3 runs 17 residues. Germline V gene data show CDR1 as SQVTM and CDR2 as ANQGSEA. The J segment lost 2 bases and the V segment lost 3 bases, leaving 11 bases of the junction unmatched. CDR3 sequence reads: CSVEGREGSSPYNEQFF. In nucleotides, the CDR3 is TGCAGCGTTGAGGGGCGGGAGGGCTCGAGCCCCTACAATGAGCAGTTCTTC.

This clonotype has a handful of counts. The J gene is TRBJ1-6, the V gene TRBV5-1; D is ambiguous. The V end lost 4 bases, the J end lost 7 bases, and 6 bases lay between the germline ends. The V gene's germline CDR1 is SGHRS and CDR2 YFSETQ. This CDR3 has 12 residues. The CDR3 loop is CASSQANSPLHF. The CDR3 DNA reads TGCGCCAGCAGCCAAGCGAATTCACCCCTCCACTTT.

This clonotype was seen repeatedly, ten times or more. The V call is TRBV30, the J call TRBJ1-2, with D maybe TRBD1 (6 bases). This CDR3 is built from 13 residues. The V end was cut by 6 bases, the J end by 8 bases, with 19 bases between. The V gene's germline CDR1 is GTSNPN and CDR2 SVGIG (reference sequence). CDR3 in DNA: TGTGCCTGCCCAACAGGGAAGGCGAAAGGCTACACCTTC. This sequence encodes CACPTGKAKGYTF.

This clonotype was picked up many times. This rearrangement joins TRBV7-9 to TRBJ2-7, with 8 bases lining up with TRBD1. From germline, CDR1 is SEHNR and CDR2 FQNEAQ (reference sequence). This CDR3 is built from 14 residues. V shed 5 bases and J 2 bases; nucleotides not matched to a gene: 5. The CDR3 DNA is TGTGCCAGCAGCCCCCCGGACAGGGCCTACGAGCAGTACTTC. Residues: CASSPPDRAYEQYF.

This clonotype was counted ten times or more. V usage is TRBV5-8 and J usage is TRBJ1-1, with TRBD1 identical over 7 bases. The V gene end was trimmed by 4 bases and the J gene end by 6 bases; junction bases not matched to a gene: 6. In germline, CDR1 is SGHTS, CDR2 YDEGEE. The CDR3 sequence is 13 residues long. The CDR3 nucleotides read TGTGCCAGCAGCCTACAGGGGAGCGCTGAAGCTTTCTTT. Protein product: CASSLQGSAEAFF.

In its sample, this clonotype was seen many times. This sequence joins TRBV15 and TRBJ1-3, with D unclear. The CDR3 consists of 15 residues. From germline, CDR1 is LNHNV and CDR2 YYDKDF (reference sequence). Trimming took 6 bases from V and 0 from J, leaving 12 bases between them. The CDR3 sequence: CATSQSQSSGNTIYF. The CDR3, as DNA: TGTGCCACCAGTCAATCTCAGAGCTCTGGAAACACCATATATTTT.

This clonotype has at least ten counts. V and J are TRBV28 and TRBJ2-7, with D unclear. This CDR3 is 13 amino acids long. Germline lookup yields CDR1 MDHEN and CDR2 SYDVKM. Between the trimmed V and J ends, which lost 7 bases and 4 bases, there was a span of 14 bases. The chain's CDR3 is CASTSIQSYEQYF. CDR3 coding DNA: TGTGCCAGCACCTCCATACAGTCTTACGAGCAGTACTTC.

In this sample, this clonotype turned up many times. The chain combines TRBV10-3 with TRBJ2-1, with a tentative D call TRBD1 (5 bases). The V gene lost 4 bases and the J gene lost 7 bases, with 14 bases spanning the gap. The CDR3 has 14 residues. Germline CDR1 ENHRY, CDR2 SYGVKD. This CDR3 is CAISGLEQGNEQFF. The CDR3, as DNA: TGTGCCATCAGTGGCCTTGAGCAGGGTAATGAGCAGTTCTTC.

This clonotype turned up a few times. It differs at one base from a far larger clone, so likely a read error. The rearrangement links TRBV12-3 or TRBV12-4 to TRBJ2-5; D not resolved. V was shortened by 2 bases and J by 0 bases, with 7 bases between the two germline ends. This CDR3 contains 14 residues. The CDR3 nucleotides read TGTGCCAGCAGTTTAAGGGCGGACCAAGAGACCCAGTACTTC. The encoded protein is CASSLRADQETQYF.

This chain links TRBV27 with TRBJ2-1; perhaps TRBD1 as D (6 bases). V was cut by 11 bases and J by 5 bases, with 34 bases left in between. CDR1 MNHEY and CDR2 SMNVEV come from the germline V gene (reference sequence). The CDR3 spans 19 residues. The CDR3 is CASWAQGQGIPPGHNEQFF. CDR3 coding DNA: TGTGCCTCATGGGCCCAGGGACAAGGGATCCCCCCAGGCCACAATGAGCAGTTCTTC.

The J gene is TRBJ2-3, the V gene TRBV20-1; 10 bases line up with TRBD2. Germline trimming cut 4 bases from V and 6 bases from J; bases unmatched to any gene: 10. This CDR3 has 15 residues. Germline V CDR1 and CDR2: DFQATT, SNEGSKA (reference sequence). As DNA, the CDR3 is TGCAGTGCTACTAGCGGGAGTCACTTGGGGGATACGCAGTATTTT. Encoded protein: CSATSGSHLGDTQYF.

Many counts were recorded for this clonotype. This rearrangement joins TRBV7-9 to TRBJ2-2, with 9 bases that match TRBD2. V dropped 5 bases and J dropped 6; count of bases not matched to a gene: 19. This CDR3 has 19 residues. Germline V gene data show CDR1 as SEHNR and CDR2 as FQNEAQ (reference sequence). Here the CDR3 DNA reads TGTGCCAGCAGCCCCAGAGGACTAGCGCTCTACTTTGGCGCCGGGGAGCTGTTTTTT. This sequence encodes CASSPRGLALYFGAGELFF.

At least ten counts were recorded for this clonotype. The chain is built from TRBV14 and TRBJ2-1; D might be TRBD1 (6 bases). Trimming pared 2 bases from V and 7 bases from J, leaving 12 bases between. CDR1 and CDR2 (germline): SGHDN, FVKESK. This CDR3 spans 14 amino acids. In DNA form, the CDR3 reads TGTGCCAGCAGCCAAAACAGGGTAGGGAATGAGCAGTTCTTC. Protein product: CASSQNRVGNEQFF.